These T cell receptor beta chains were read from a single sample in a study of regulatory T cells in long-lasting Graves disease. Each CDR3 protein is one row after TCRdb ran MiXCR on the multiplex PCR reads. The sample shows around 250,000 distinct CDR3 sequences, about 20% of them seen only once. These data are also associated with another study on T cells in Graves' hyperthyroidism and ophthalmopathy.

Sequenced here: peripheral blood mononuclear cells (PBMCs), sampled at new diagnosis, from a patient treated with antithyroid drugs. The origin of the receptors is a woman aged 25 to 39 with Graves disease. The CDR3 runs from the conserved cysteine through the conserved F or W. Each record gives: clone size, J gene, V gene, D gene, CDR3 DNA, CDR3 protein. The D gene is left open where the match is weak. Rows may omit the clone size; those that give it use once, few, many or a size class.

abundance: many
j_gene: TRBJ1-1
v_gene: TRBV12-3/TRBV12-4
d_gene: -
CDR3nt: TGTGCCAGCACCCTATATTTGAACACTGAAGCTTTCTTT
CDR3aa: CASTLYLNTEAFF

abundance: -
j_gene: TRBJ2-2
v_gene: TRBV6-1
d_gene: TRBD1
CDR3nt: TGTGCCAGCACCATTACCGGGACAGGGGGCACCGGGGAGCTGTTTTTT
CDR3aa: CASTITGTGGTGELFF

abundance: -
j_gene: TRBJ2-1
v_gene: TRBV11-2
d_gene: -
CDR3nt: TGTGCCAGCAGCTCGGCCCCCTACAATGAGCAGTTCTTC
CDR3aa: CASSSAPYNEQFF

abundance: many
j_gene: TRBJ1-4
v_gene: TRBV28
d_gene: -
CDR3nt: TGTGCCAGCAGTTTATCACCCCCGGCAGAAAAACTGTTTTTT
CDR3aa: CASSLSPPAEKLFF

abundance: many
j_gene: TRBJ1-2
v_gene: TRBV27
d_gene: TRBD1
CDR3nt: TGTGCCAGCAGTTATAACGGACAGGGTAACTATGGCTACACCTTC
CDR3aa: CASSYNGQGNYGYTF

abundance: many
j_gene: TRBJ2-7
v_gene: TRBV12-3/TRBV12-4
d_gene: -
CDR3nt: TGTGCCAGCAGTTTAGGAGGGGGACTTTTCTACGAGCAGTACTTC
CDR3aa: CASSLGGGLFYEQYF

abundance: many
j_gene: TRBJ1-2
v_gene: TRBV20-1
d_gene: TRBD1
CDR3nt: TGCAGTGCTAGAACAACCGGGACAGGGGTTCGCTATGGCTACACCTTC
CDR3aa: CSARTTGTGVRYGYTF

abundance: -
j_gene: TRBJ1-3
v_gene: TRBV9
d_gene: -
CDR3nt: TGTGCCAGCCAGGGGTCTGGAAACACCATATATTTT
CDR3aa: CASQGSGNTIYF

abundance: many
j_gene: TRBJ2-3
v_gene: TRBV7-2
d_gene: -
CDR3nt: TGTGCCAGCAGCTTAGCCGAGTTT
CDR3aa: CASSLAEF

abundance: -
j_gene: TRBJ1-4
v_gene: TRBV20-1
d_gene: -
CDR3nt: TGCAGTGCTAGAGATAGGAAGGGGATAAGTGAAAAACTGTTTTTT
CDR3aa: CSARDRKGISEKLFF

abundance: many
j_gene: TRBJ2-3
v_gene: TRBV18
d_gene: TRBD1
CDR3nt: TGTGCCAGCTCACCGGGGGACAGTAGCACAGATACGCAGTATTTT
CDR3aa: CASSPGDSSTDTQYF

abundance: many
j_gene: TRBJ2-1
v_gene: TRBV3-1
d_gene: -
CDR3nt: TGTGCCAGCAGCCTCGGTCTGGGCGAGCAGTTCTTC
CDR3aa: CASSLGLGEQFF

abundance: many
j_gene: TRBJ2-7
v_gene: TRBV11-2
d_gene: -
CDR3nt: TGTGCCAGCAGCCGCCCAGGAGGGGGCGGATCCTCCTACGAGCAGTACTTC
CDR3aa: CASSRPGGGGSSYEQYF

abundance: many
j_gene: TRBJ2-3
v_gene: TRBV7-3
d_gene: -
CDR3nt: TGTGCCAGCAGCCCTGACACAGGAGGGAACGCAGATACGCAGTATTTT
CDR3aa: CASSPDTGGNADTQYF

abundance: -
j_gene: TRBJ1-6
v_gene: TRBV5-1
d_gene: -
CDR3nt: TGCGCCAGCGCATCTACCCCCCAGGGATCAATTTCACCCCTCCACTTT
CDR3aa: CASASTPQGSISPLHF

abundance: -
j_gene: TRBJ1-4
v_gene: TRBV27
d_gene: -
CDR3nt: TGTGCCAGCAGCTTTGGGGGGGGGTTTCCCGAAAAACTGTTTTTT
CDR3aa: CASSFGGGFPEKLFF

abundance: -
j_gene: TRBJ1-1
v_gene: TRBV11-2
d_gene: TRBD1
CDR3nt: TGTGCCAGCAGGATGGGGGACAGGGTGAGGACTGAAGCTTTCTTT
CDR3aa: CASRMGDRVRTEAFF

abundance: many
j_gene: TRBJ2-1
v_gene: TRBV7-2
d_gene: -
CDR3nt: TGTGCCAGCAAGGGGAGCTCCTACAATGAGCAGTTCTTC
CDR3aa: CASKGSSYNEQFF

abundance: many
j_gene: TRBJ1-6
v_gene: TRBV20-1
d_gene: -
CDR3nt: TGCAGTGCTAGCCTCACGGAAGGGGTAGTCCACTTT
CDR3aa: CSASLTEGVVHF

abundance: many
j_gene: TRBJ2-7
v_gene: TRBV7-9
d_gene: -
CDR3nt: TGTGCCAGCAGCTTAGACCTCAGAGACGAGCAGTACTTC
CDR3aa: CASSLDLRDEQYF

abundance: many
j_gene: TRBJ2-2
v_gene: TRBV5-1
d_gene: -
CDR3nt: TGCGCCAGCAGCAAAGAAAGCACCGGGGAGCTGTTTTTT
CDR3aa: CASSKESTGELFF

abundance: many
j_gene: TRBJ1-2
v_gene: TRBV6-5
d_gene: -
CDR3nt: TGTGCCAGCAGTTCCCCGGGCAGGGAGAACTATGGCTACACCTTC
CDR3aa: CASSSPGRENYGYTF